The T cell receptor beta chain under discussion was sequenced for a study of shared clonotypes between healthy human individuals (dated by TCRdb to the early 2020s). In the study overall: The cohort comprised two women and a few men aged 18 to 49 years. For each donor, CD4 naive and CD4 memory were each run on three plates, CD8 naive on two plates, and CD8 memory on one plate. Blood TCR repertoires of five healthy adults were deeply sequenced to estimate repertoire size and the extent of clonotype sharing between individuals. Libraries were prepared and TCR repertoires were sequenced by different laboratories using diverse techniques, in order to increase sequencing depth and limit assay-specific biases. Leukapheresis yielded between about 0.8 and 8.9 billion PBMCs per donor. General findings and caveats noted by the study authors: The genetic and exposure-history diversity represented was limited by the small number of donors. Sampling was restricted to blood, and TCR repertoires in tissues likely differ from the TCR repertoires found in blood. Pairwise subsampling led to the expectation that sequencing depth would affect the degree of clonotype sharing among donors. Incomplete sequencing was indicated by rarefaction of sorted-subset datasets, despite the large sequencing depth. Compared with non-shared clonotypes, clonotypes shared by all four sorted-subset donors had higher generation probabilities. Naive subsets generally had larger estimated clonotype richness than memory subsets did. Sharing across a few donors was observed for around 5% of naive CD4, 3.5% of naive CD8, roughly 2.4% of memory CD4, and around 0.42% of memory CD8 clonotypes.

TCR CDR3 regions were amplified from genomic DNA by multiplex PCR using the deep immunoSEQ assay. Genomic DNA extracted from each cell subset was distributed evenly over all wells of several immunoSEQ 96-well plates, and each plate served as one replicate. For sorted subsets, around 200 ng genomic DNA, equal to 25,000 to 35,000 T cell genomes, was loaded into each replicate PCR. Purified libraries were quantified with a Qubit 3.0 fluorometer, sized on a Bioanalyzer 2100, and re-quantified with the KAPA Library Quantification kit. A separate single-read 150-cycle Illumina NextSeq 550 flow cell was used to sequence each immunoSEQ 96-well plate. Regarding the original processing steps: Because only junctional sequences without quality scores were contained in the immunoSEQ output, filtering matching that applied to full-length reads could not be performed. Sequences were annotated with PyIR, a Python wrapper for IgBLAST v1.9, and V/J genes and CDR3 were assigned using IMGT germline references. Reads with weak V/J assignments (E-value above 1e-6), missing CDR3, stop codons, out-of-frame junctions, or ambiguous translated residues were removed. V3J clonotypes were defined by identical inferred V gene, J gene, and CDR3 amino acid sequence. The percentage overlap between two repertoires was calculated by dividing the number of shared unique clonotypes by the size of the smaller repertoire. Repertoire richness was assessed with RTK rarefaction, the Chao1 estimator, and Recon v2.1 estimates of unobserved clonotypes. Generation probabilities were computed with OLGA for all TCRbeta clonotypes obtained by the gDNA method from several donors. TCRdb's version of the immuneACCESS table is confined to in-frame rearrangements and falls short of the full clone set. An unresolved V gene accounts for under half of the shortfall where checked; the remainder is of unknown origin. Clone size and V and J calls were adopted from that table, with D and trimming inferred from the DNA. This sample gives 500,000 or so clones in total; about 96% of them show up just once. In total, the top ten clones hold nearly 0.065% of the sample.

Including the terminal cysteine and phenylalanine, the CDR3 comprises 16 residues. Only the CDR3 portion is preserved as DNA: 48 bases, with reading frame beginning at the first base. The junction shows trimming of 1 base on V and 12 bases on J, and the gene matches do not reach 9 bases of it. The germline V gene encodes CDR1 SGHTA and CDR2 FQGNSA. Healthy HIV-negative adults with no recently reported acute infections or vaccinations were included as donors. Only Caucasian adults living in Nashville, Tennessee, USA were represented among the donors. CD4+ T cells were enriched through magnetic negative selection, after which naive cells were positively selected on CD45RA and the remaining negative fraction served as the memory subset. Blood was collected by leukapheresis, and PBMCs were isolated by Ficoll-Histopaque density gradient centrifugation and then cryopreserved in liquid nitrogen vapor phase. Analytical flow cytometry was used to check the purity and quantity of each magnetically sorted T cell population. Each sorted fraction had its genomic DNA isolated and then quantified by UV absorbance on a Nanodrop 2000c.

Of note for this clone: The antigen it recognizes is unknown. Qualities for individual bases were not recorded, and no much larger clone is one base off.

This chain joins TRBV7-2 to TRBJ2-1; 13 central nucleotides agree with TRBD2. This TCR derives from a woman in her twenties or thirties in good health. Sequenced material: naive CD4+ T cells sorted from blood. The sample's cell subset or site label, in plain terms: CD45RA+ positively selected. The encoded CDR3 is CASSLGSGLAGERQFF. The nucleotide sequence reads TGTGCCAGCAGCTTAGGTTCAGGACTAGCGGGAGAAAGGCAGTTCTTC. With the portions outside the CDR3 filled from the reference TRBV7-2 and TRBJ2-1 genes, the complete variable region becomes GAGVSQSPSNKVTEKGKDVELRCDPISGHTALYWYRQSLGQGLEFLIYFQGNSAPDKSGLPSDRFSAERTGGSVSTLTIQRTQQEDSAVYLCASSLGSGLAGERQFFGPGTRLTVL.